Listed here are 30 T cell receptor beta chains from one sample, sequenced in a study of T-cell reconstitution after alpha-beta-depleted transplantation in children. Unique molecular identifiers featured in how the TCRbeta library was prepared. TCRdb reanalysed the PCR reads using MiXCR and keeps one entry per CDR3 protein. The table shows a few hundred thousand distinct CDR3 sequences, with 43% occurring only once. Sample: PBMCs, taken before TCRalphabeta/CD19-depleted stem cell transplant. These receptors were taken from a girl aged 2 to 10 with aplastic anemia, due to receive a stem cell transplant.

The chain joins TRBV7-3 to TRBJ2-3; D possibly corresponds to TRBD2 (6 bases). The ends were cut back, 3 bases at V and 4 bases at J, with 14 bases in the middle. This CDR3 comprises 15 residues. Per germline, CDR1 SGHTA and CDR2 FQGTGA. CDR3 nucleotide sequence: TGTGCCAGCAGCTTGGGCGGGGTCGTTCCAGATACGCAGTATTTT. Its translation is CASSLGGVVPDTQYF.

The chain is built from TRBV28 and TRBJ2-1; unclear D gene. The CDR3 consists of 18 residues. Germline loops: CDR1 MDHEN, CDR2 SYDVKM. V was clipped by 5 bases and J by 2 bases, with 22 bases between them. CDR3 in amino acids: CASSPGSLSIAPYNEQFF. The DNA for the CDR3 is TGTGCCAGCAGTCCCGGGTCGCTCTCCATTGCCCCCTACAATGAGCAGTTCTTC.

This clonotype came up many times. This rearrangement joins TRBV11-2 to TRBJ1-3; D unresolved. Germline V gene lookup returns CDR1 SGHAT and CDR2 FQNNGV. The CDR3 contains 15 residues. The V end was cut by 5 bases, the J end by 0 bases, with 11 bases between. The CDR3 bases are TGTGCCAGCAGCCGTGACAAGAGCTCTGGAAACACCATATATTTT. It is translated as CASSRDKSSGNTIYF.

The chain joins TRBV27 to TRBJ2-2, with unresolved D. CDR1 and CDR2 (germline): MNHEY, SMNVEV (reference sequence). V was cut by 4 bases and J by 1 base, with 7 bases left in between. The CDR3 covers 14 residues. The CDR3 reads CASSSHQNTGELFF. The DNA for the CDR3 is TGTGCCAGCAGTTCCCACCAGAACACCGGGGAGCTGTTTTTT.

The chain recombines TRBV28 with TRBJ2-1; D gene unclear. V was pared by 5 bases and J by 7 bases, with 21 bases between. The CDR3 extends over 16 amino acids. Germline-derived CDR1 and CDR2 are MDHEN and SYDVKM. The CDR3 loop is CASSRRKALTGNEQFF. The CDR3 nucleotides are TGTGCCAGCAGTCGCAGGAAGGCTCTTACCGGAAATGAGCAGTTCTTC. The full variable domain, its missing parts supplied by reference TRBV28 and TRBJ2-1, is DVKVTQSSRYLVKRTGEKVFLECVQDMDHENMFWYRQDPGLGLRLIYFSYDVKMKEKGDIPEGYSVSREKKERFSLILESASTNQTSMYLCASSRRKALTGNEQFFGPGTRLTVL.

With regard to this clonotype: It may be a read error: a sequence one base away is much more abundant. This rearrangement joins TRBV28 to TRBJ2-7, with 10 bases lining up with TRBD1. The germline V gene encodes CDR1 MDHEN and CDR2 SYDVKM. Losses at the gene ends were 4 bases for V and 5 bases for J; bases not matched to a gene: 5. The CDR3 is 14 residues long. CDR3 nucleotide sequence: TGTGCCAGCAGTTCCCGGACAGGGGGGGACGAGCAGTACTTC. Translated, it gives CASSSRTGGDEQYF.

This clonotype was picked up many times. The CDR3, as DNA: TGCGCCAGCAGCCCCCCAGGAAACCTAAACACTGAAGCTTTCTTT. It encodes CASSPPGNLNTEAFF. V is TRBV4-1 and J is TRBJ1-1; D gene uncertain. This CDR3 comprises 15 residues. The V end lost 4 bases, the J end lost 2 bases, and 14 bases lay between the germline ends. Germline CDR1 and CDR2: MGHRA and YSYEKL.

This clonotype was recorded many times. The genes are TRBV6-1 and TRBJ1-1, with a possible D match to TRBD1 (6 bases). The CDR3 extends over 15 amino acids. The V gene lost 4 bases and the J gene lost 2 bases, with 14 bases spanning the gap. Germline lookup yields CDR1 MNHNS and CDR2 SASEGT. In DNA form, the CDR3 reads TGTGCCAGCAGTGGCACAGGGACGGGAAACACTGAAGCTTTCTTT. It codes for CASSGTGTGNTEAFF.

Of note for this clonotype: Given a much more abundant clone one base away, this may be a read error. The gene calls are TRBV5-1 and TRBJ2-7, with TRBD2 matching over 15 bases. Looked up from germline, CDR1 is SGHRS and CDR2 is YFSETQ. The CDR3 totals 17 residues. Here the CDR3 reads CASSPGLAGGPIYAQYF. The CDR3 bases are TGCGCCAGCAGCCCCGGACTAGCGGGAGGGCCTATCTACGCGCAGTACTTC.

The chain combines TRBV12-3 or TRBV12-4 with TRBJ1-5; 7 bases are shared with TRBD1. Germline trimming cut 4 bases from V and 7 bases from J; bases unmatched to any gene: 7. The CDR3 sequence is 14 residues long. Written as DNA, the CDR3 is TGTGCCAGCAGTTCGTACAGGGGTCGACAGCCCCAGCATTTT. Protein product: CASSSYRGRQPQHF.

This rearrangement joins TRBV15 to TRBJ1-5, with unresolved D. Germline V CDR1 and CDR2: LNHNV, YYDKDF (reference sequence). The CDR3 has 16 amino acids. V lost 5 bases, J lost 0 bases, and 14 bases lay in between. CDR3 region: CATSPRGQSSNQPQHF. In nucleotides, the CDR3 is TGTGCCACCAGCCCTCGTGGGCAGTCTAGCAATCAGCCCCAGCATTTT.

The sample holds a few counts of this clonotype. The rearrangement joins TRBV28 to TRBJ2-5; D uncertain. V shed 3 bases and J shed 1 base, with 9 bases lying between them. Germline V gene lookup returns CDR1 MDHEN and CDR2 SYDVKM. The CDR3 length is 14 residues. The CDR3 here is CASSFSRAQETQYF. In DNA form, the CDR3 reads TGTGCCAGCAGTTTTTCTAGGGCCCAAGAGACCCAGTACTTC.

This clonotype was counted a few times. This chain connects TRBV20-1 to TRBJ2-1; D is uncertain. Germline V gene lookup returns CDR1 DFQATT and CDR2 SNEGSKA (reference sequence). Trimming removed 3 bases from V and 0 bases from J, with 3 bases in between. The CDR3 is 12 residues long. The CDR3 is CSASGSYNEQFF. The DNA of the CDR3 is TGCAGTGCTAGTGGCTCCTACAATGAGCAGTTCTTC.

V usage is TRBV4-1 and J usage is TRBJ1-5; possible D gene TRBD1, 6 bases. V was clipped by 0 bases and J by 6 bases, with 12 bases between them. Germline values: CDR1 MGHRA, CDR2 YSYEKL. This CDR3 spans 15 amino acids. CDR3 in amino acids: CASSQDPGAGQPQHF. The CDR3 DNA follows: TGCGCCAGCAGCCAAGATCCAGGGGCGGGTCAGCCCCAGCATTTT.

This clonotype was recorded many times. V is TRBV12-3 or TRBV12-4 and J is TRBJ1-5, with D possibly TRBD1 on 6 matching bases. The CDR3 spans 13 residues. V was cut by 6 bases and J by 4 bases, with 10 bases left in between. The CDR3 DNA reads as TGTGCCAGCAGATCTACAGGGAATCAGCCCCAGCATTTT. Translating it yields CASRSTGNQPQHF.

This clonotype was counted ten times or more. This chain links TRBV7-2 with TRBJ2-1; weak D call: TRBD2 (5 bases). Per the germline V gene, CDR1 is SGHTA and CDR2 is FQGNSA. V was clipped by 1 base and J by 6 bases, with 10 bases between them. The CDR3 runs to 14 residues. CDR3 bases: TGTGCCAGCAGCTTAGGAACTAGGGTCAATGAGCAGTTCTTC. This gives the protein CASSLGTRVNEQFF.

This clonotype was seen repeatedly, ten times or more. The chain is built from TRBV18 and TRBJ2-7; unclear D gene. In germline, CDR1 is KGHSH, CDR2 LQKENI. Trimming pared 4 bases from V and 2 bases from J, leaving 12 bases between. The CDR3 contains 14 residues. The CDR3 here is CASSRPARTYEQYF. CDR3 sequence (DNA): TGTGCCAGCTCACGACCGGCCAGGACCTACGAGCAGTACTTC.

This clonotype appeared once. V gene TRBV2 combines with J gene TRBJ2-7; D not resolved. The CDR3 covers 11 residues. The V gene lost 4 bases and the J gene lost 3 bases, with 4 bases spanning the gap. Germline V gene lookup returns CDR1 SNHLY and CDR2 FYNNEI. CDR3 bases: TGTGCCAGCAGTGGGGTCTACGAGCAGTACTTC. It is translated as CASSGVYEQYF.

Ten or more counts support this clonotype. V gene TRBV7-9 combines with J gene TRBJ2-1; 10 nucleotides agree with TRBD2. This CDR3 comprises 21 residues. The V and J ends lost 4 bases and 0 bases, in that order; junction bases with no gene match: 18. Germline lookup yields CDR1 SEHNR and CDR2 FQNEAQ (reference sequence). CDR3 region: CASSYREGLAPHEGSYNEQFF. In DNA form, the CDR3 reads TGTGCCAGCAGCTATCGGGAGGGACTAGCGCCTCATGAGGGCTCCTACAATGAGCAGTTCTTC.

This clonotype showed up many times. The CDR3, as DNA: TGTGCCAGCAGCCCCGGACCTCGCGTCCTGACTTTC. This translates into CASSPGPRVLTF. V and J are TRBV12-3 or TRBV12-4 and TRBJ2-6, with D hard to call. This CDR3 spans 12 amino acids. V lost 6 bases and J lost 12, with 12 bases in between.

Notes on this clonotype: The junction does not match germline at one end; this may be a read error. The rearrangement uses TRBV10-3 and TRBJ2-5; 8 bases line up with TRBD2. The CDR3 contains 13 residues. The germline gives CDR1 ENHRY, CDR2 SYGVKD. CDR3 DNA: TGTGCCATCAAGGCGGGGGGCCAAAAGACCCAGTACTTC. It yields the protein CAIKAGGQKTQYF.

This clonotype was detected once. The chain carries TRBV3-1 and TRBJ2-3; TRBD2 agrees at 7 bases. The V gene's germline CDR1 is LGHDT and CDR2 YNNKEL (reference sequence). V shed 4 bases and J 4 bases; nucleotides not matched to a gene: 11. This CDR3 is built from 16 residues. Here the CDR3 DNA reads TGTGCCAGCAGCCGGTTGACCCTAGCGGCGGCAGATACGCAGTATTTT. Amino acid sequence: CASSRLTLAAADTQYF.

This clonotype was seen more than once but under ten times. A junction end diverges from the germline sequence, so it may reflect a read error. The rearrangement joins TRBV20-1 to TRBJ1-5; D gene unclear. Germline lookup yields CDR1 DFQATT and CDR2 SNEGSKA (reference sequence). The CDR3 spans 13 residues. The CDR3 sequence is CSARVSRDQPHHF. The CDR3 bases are TGCAGTGCTAGAGTCTCGAGGGATCAGCCCCATCATTTT.

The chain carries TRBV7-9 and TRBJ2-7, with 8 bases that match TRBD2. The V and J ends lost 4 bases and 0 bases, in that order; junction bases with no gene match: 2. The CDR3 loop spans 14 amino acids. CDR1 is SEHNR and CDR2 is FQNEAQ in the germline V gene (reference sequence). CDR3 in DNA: TGTGCCAGCAGCTCCGGGGGGGACTCCTACGAGCAGTACTTC. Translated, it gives CASSSGGDSYEQYF.

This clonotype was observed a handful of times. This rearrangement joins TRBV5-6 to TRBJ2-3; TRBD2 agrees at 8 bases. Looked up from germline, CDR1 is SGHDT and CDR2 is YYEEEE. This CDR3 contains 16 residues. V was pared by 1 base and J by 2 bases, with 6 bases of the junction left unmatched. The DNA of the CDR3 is TGTGCCAGCAGCTTGTTGAGCGGGGGTGACACAGATACGCAGTATTTT. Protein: CASSLLSGGDTDTQYF.

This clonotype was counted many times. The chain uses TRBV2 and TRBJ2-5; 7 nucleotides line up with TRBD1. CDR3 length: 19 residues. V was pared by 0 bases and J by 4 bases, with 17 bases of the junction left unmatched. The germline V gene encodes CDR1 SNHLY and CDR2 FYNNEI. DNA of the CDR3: TGTGCCAGCAGTGAAGCCAGGGGGTCCTCCGCGAGTGCTGTAGAGACCCAGTACTTC. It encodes CASSEARGSSASAVETQYF.

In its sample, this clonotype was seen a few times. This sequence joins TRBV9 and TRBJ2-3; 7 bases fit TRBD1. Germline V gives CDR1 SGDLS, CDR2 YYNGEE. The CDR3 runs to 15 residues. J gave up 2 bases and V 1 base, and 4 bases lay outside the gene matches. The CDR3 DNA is TGTGCCAGCAGCGTACGACAGGGCCACACAGATACGCAGTATTTT. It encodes CASSVRQGHTDTQYF.

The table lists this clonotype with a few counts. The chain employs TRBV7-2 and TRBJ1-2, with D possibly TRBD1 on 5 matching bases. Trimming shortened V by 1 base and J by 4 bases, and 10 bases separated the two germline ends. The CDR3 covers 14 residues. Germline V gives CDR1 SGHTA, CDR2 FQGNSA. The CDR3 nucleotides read TGTGCCAGCAGCTTAGACAGGAATCCCTATGGCTACACCTTC. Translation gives CASSLDRNPYGYTF.

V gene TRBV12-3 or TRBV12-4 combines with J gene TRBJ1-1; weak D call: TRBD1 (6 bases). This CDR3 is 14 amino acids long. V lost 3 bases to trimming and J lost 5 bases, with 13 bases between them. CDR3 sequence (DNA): TGTGCCAGCAGTTTGCAGGGGAAGGATACTGAAGCTTTCTTT. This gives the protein CASSLQGKDTEAFF.

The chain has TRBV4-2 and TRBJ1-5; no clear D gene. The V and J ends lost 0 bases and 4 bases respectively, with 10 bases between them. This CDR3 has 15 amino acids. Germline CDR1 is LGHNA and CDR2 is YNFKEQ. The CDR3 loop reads CASSQDQATNQPQHF. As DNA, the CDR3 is TGTGCCAGCAGCCAAGATCAAGCCACTAATCAGCCCCAGCATTTT.